Given below is one T cell receptor (beta chain) in context. No antigen is known for it. A library of TCRbeta sequences, prepared with unique molecular identifiers, was generated. TCRdb used MiXCR to reprocess the PCR reads, holding one entry per CDR3 protein. The data contain 610,000 or so distinct CDR3 sequences, roughly a quarter of them singletons. The data belong to a study of T-cell reconstitution after alpha-beta-depleted transplantation in children. Study-level results: From newly produced T cells came most of the T-cell counts and diversity one year after transplant.

With 0 bases removed from V and 8 bases from J, the gap between germline ends came to 15 bases. The CDR3 sequence is 15 residues long. Germline V gene lookup returns CDR1 SGHRS and CDR2 YFSETQ. The sample was PBMCs, taken before TCRalphabeta/CD19-depleted stem cell transplant. This receptor was obtained from a boy under two years old with Wiskott-Aldrich syndrome, due to receive a stem cell transplant. The V gene is TRBV5-1, the J gene TRBJ2-1, with a possible D match to TRBD2 (6 bases). The CDR3 is CASSLGDSRGHEQFF. The CDR3, as DNA: TGCGCCAGCAGCTTGGGGGACTCCCGGGGCCATGAGCAGTTCTTC. Full variable domain (outside the CDR3, taken from reference TRBV5-1 and TRBJ2-1): KAGVTQTPRYLIKTRGQQVTLSCSPISGHRSVSWYQQTPGQGLQFLFEYFSETQRNKGNFPGRFSGRQFSNSRSEMNVSTLELGDSALYLCASSLGDSRGHEQFFGPGTRLTVL.